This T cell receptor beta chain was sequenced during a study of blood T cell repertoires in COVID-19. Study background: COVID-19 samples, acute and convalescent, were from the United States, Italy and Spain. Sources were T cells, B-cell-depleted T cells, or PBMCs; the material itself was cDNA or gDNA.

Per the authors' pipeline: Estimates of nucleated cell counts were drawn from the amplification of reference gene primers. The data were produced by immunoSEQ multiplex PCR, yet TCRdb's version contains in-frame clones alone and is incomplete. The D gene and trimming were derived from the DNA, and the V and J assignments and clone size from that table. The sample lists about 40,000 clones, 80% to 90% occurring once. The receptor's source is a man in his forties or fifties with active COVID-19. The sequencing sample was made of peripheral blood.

The CDR3 DNA reads TGTGCCAGCAGCTTAGCCGGGACTAGCAACGAGCAGTACTTC. Protein product: CASSLAGTSNEQYF. V gene TRBV11-2 combines with J gene TRBJ2-7, with 9 bases that match TRBD2. The V gene end was trimmed by 1 base and the J gene end by 5 bases; junction bases not matched to a gene: 3. The germline gives CDR1 SGHAT, CDR2 FQNNGV. The CDR3 extends over 14 amino acids.